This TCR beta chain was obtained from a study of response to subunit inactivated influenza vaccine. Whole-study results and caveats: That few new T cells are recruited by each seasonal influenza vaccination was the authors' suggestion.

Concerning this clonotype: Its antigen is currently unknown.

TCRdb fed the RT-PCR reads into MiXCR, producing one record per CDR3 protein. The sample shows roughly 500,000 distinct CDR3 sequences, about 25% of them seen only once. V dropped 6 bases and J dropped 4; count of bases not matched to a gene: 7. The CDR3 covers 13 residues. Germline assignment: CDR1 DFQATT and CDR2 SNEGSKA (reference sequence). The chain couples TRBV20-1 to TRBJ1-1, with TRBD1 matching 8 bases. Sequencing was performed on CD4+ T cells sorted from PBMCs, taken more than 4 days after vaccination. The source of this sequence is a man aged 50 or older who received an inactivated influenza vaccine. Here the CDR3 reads CSANGQGRTEAFF. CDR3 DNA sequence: TGCAGTGCAAATGGACAGGGCCGCACTGAAGCTTTCTTT.